This TCR beta chain was observed in a study of T cells expressing NK-cell markers. The wider study: Sequencing of TCR beta repertoires drew on sorted CD3+CD56+NKG2C+, CD3+CD56+NKG2C- and CD3+CD56-NKG2C+ T cells.

TCRdb re-analyzed the 5' RACE reads; it lists each CDR3 protein once, without DNA. The sample features approximately 150,000 distinct CDR3 sequences, with 12% in its top ten. The CDR3 is made up of 16 amino acids. CDR1 and CDR2 (germline): MNHEY, SMNVEV (reference sequence). General observations from the study: It is unclear if expanded NKG2C-expressing clones target HCMV antigens.

To note about this clonotype: The antigen is unknown.

The sequence derives from a young man in good health. Sequenced input: blood T cells: a sorted CD56 or NKG2C T cell subset, CD4+ or CD8+ T cells, or bulk PBMC T cells (not recorded which). V is TRBV27 and J is TRBJ2-5; the TCRdb call, TRBD2, lacks DNA for checking. CDR3 amino acids: CASSPLAGGGQETQYF.